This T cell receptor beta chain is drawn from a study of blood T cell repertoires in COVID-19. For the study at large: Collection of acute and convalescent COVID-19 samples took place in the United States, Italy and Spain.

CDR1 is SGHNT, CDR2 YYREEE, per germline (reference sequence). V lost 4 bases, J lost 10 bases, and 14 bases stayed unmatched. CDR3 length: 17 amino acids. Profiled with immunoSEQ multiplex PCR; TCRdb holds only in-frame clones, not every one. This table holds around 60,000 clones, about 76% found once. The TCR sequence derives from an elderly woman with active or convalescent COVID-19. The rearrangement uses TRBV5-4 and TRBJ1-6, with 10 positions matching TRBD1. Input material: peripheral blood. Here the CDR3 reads CASSPGDRGELGSPLHF. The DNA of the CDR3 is TGTGCCAGCAGCCCCGGGGACAGGGGAGAGCTGGGATCACCCCTCCACTTT. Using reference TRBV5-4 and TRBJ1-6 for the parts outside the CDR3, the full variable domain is ETGVTQSPTHLIKTRGQQVTLRCSSQSGHNTVSWYQQALGQGPQFIFQYYREEENGRGNFPPRFSGLQFPNYSSELNVNALELDDSALYLCASSPGDRGELGSPLHFGNGTRLTVT.